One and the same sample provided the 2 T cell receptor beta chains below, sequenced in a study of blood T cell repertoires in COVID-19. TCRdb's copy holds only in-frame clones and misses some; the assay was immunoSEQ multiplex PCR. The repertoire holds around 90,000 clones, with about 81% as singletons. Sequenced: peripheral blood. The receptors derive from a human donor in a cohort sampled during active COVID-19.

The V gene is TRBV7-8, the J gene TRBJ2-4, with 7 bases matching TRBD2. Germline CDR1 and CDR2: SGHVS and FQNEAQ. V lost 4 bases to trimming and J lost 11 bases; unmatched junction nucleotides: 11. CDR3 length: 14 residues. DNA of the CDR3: TGTGCCAGCAGCTCGGGGACTACCGACTTAGTTCAGTACTTC. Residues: CASSSGTTDLVQYF.

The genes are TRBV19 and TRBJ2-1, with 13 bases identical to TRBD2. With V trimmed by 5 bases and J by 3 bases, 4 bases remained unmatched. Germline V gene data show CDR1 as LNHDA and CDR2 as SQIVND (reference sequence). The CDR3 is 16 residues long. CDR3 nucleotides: TGTGCCAGTAGTCGGACTAGCGGGAGTAGCTACAATGAGCAGTTCTTC. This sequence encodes CASSRTSGSSYNEQFF.